These T cell receptor beta chains were read from a single sample in a study of beta chain features in type 1 diabetes. The table came from immunoSEQ multiplex PCR; TCRdb's copy has only in-frame clones and leaves some out. There are some 150,000 clones in the sample; less than 9% occur only once, and roughly 1.5% lies in the top ten. Sequences were obtained from central memory CD4+ T cells from blood. The receptors come from a young woman in good health. The CDR3 runs from the conserved cysteine through the conserved F or W. A D gene is named only where the DNA matches it firmly. Size values are once, few and many counts, or a class for expanded clones, and some rows have none.

length	V	D	J	size	CDR3	DNA
12	TRBV18	NA	TRBJ2-3	NA	CASSPSSDTQYF	TGTGCCAGCTCACCTTCATCAGATACGCAGTATTTT
14	TRBV6-4	TRBD1	TRBJ2-1	NA	CASSEQGAGNEQFF	TGTGCCAGCAGTGAACAGGGGGCTGGCAATGAGCAGTTCTTC
14	TRBV9	TRBD1	TRBJ1-2	few	CASSELHRGDRVTF	TGTGCCAGCAGCGAGCTCCACCGCGGTGACAGGGTCACCTTC
16	TRBV29-1	NA	TRBJ1-3	few	CSVVSGRVYEGNTIYF	TGCAGCGTTGTCTCAGGGAGGGTCTACGAAGGAAACACCATATATTTT
14	TRBV5-1	TRBD2	TRBJ2-1	NA	CASSSSGRNNEQFF	TGCGCCAGCAGCTCTAGCGGGAGGAACAATGAGCAGTTCTTC
14	TRBV4-2	TRBD2	TRBJ2-7	once	CASSQDGAGDEQYF	TGTGCCAGCAGCCAAGATGGCGCGGGAGACGAGCAGTACTTC
15	TRBV7-2	NA	TRBJ2-1	NA	CASSLAVSSYNEQFF	TGTGCCAGCAGCTTAGCCGTTAGCTCCTACAATGAGCAGTTCTTC
14	TRBV4-3	TRBD2	TRBJ2-1	few	CASSLTSGYNEQFF	TGCGCCAGCAGCCTTACTAGCGGATACAATGAGCAGTTCTTC
10	TRBV6-4	NA	TRBJ2-1	few	CASRRLEQFF	TGTGCCAGCAGGAGACTTGAGCAGTTCTTC
14	TRBV6-1	TRBD1	TRBJ2-3	NA	CASTRTGGTDTQYF	TGTGCCAGCACCCGGACAGGGGGCACAGATACGCAGTATTTT
11	TRBV28	NA	TRBJ2-1	few	CASRTVNEQFF	TGTGCCAGCAGAACAGTTAATGAGCAGTTCTTC
17	TRBV7-9	TRBD1	TRBJ2-3	few	CASSLLPGQGSEDTQYF	TGTGCCAGCAGCTTACTACCGGGACAGGGGTCGGAAGATACGCAGTATTTT
16	TRBV28	NA	TRBJ1-5	NA	CASRFFGARANQPQHF	TGTGCCAGCAGATTTTTCGGAGCGCGAGCCAATCAGCCCCAGCATTTT
15	TRBV4-3	NA	TRBJ1-2	NA	CASSQDRVGQIGYTF	TGCGCCAGCAGCCAAGATCGGGTGGGGCAGATAGGCTACACCTTC
14	TRBV7-8	NA	TRBJ2-7	NA	CASSLGQLSYEQYF	TGTGCCAGCAGCTTAGGACAGTTGTCCTACGAGCAGTACTTC
16	TRBV18	TRBD1	TRBJ2-7	NA	CASSPAPGQGAYEQYF	TGTGCCAGCTCACCCGCACCTGGACAGGGGGCGTACGAGCAGTACTTC
14	TRBV15	NA	TRBJ2-4	many	CATGPEGAKNIQYF	TGTGCCACCGGGCCCGAGGGAGCCAAAAACATTCAGTACTTC
14	TRBV9	TRBD1	TRBJ1-4	few	CASSPTGVREKLFF	TGTGCCAGCAGCCCGACAGGGGTTAGAGAAAAACTGTTTTTT
17	TRBV7-2	TRBD1	TRBJ1-4	NA	CASSRAGQGAANEKLFF	TGTGCCAGCAGCCGGGCGGGGCAGGGGGCGGCTAATGAAAAACTGTTTTTT